The 26 T cell receptor beta chains listed next were all sequenced from one sample in a study of spatial heterogeneity in lung cancer. Study results and limitations: For expanded intratumoral alpha and beta TCRs, counts tracked tumor mutation counts.

Time point defined: sample taken at primary tumor resection. TCRdb called the 5' RACE reads again in MiXCR, with one record for every CDR3 protein. The table records 12,000 or so distinct CDR3 sequences, approximately 4.6% of them present only once. Their antigen targets remain unknown. The input for sequencing was lung tumor tissue, taken at surgery. All receptors come from a male donor with early-stage non-small cell lung cancer.

This clonotype was counted many times. The genes are TRBV5-1 and TRBJ1-4, with 8 positions matching TRBD1. This CDR3 is 15 amino acids long. Germline assignment: CDR1 SGHRS and CDR2 YFSETQ. The junction had 7 bases not matched to a gene; V was cut back by 0 bases and J by 9 bases. The chain's CDR3 is CASSLEQGAMKKLFF. DNA of the CDR3: TGCGCCAGCAGCTTGGAGCAGGGGGCAATGAAAAAACTGTTTTTT.

This clonotype came up many times. V is TRBV6-1 and J is TRBJ2-1, with TRBD2 as a possible D gene (6 bases). V lost 6 bases, J lost 4 bases, and 19 bases lay in between. The CDR3 sequence is 16 residues long. From germline, CDR1 is MNHNS and CDR2 SASEGT. This CDR3 reads CASSRGGFAPYNEQFF. CDR3 DNA sequence: TGTGCCAGCAGCCGTGGGGGGTTTGCCCCATACAATGAGCAGTTCTTC.

This clonotype came up a few times. The chain uses TRBV5-5 and TRBJ1-4; 8 bases are a match to TRBD1. The V and J ends lost 0 bases and 8 bases, in that order; junction bases with no gene match: 6. The CDR3 runs to 15 residues. Germline-derived CDR1 and CDR2 are SGHKS and YYEKEE (reference sequence). CDR3 protein: CASSLALSGGEKLFF. CDR3 nucleotide sequence: TGTGCCAGCAGCTTGGCCTTGTCAGGGGGCGAAAAACTGTTTTTT.

This clonotype occurred many times. The chain recombines TRBV14 with TRBJ2-2, with D tentatively TRBD1 (5 bases). Trimming stripped 0 bases from V and 3 bases from J, with 26 bases between. The CDR3 runs 21 residues. Germline values: CDR1 SGHDN, CDR2 FVKESK. The CDR3 DNA reads as TGTGCCAGCAGCCAAGAACGTAGCCGGACATACAAATTCTGGGACACCGGGGAGCTGTTTTTT. Translating it yields CASSQERSRTYKFWDTGELFF.

This clonotype is medium-sized in the sample. CDR3: CSASSSYNYEQYF. The CDR3, as DNA: TGCAGTGCTAGTTCCAGCTACAACTACGAGCAGTACTTC. The genes are TRBV20-1 and TRBJ2-7; D gene unclear. The CDR3 consists of 13 residues. Trimming cost V 3 bases and J 3 bases, with 12 bases left between them. Germline V gives CDR1 DFQATT, CDR2 SNEGSKA (reference sequence).

This clonotype was seen many times. The V and J genes are TRBV6-6 and TRBJ1-1, with 7 bases that match TRBD1. Germline CDR1 MNHNY, CDR2 SVGAGI (reference sequence). The CDR3 has 14 residues. Trimming cost V 8 bases and J 10 bases; bases outside gene matches: 16. The DNA of the CDR3 is TGTGCCAGCGGCTCCTCGGGACAGATTTCGAGAGCTTTCTTT. This encodes CASGSSGQISRAFF.

The chain uses TRBV11-2 and TRBJ2-1; D unresolved. The germline V and J ends were trimmed by 1 base and 0 bases, with 10 bases remaining between them. The CDR3 has 16 residues. From germline, CDR1 is SGHAT and CDR2 FQNNGV. CDR3 sequence (DNA): TGTGCCAGCAGCTTAGTTGGCAGCCACTCCTACAATGAGCAGTTCTTC. Amino acid sequence: CASSLVGSHSYNEQFF.

This clonotype has at least ten counts. The chain is built from TRBV6-5 and TRBJ1-5, with D uncertain. CDR1 and CDR2 from the germline V gene are MNHEY and SVGAGI. Trimming removed 3 bases at V and 7 bases at J, with 7 bases between. The CDR3 extends over 12 amino acids. The DNA for the CDR3 is TGTGCCAGCAGTTATAAGGGCCAGCCCCAGCATTTT. Protein sequence: CASSYKGQPQHF.

To note about this clonotype: The germline gene is not matched at one end of the junction; a read error may be the cause. V is TRBV27 and J is TRBJ2-7, with TRBD1 matching 9 bases. CDR1 and CDR2 (germline): MNHEY, SMNVEV (reference sequence). The CDR3 is made up of 14 amino acids. The CDR3 is CASSLQGAYYEQHF. CDR3 in DNA: TGTGCCAGCAGTCTACAGGGGGCCTACTACGAGCAGCACTTC.

This clonotype appeared many times. This chain links TRBV20-1 with TRBJ1-5; D remains unclear. The CDR3 has 13 residues. In germline, CDR1 is DFQATT, CDR2 SNEGSKA (reference sequence). The V and J ends lost 3 bases and 1 base respectively, with 7 bases between them. The CDR3, as DNA: TGCAGTGCTAGTAGGAGGAGCAATCAGCCCCAGCATTTT. It codes for CSASRRSNQPQHF.

This clonotype was observed at least ten times. The V gene is TRBV7-2, the J gene TRBJ2-2, with D tentatively TRBD1 (6 bases). Between the trimmed V and J ends, which lost 5 bases and 5 bases, there was a span of 15 bases. The CDR3 has 15 residues. Germline CDR1 reads SGHTA; CDR2 reads FQGNSA. The CDR3: CASSLDSRGTGELFF. In DNA form, the CDR3 reads TGTGCCAGCAGCCTAGACTCAAGGGGGACCGGGGAGCTGTTTTTT.

The table lists this clonotype with many counts. V usage is TRBV5-6 and J usage is TRBJ2-3; D gene unclear. Trimming cost V 1 base and J 2 bases, with 5 bases left between them. The CDR3 has 13 amino acids. Germline CDR1 is SGHDT and CDR2 is YYEEEE. For the CDR3, the DNA is TGTGCCAGCAGCTTGAGAGCCACAGATACGCAGTATTTT. Translated: CASSLRATDTQYF.

This clonotype occurred many times. The chain uses TRBV7-2 and TRBJ1-1, with D uncertain. CDR1 is SGHTA and CDR2 is FQGNSA in the germline V gene. Deletions cut 4 bases from V and 5 bases from J, with 14 bases between. CDR3 length equals 14 residues. The CDR3 region has the DNA TGTGCCAGCAGCTCGAGATCGGAAAGGACTGAAGCTTTCTTT. Its translation is CASSSRSERTEAFF. Full variable domain (outside the CDR3, taken from reference TRBV7-2 and TRBJ1-1): GAGVSQSPSNKVTEKGKDVELRCDPISGHTALYWYRQSLGQGLEFLIYFQGNSAPDKSGLPSDRFSAERTGGSVSTLTIQRTQQEDSAVYLCASSSRSERTEAFFGQGTRLTVV.

This clonotype was counted many times. J is TRBJ2-7 and V is TRBV12-3 or TRBV12-4; D remains ambiguous. The CDR3 runs 15 residues. Trimming left V 3 bases short and J 1 base short, with 13 bases between. The CDR3 loop is CASSLTSDGSYEQYF. Here the CDR3 DNA reads TGTGCCAGCAGTTTGACCTCCGACGGATCCTACGAGCAGTACTTC.

This clonotype was recorded many times. J is TRBJ2-5 and V is TRBV7-9; D unclear. The V gene lost 5 bases and the J gene lost 0 bases, with 13 bases spanning the gap. The CDR3 extends over 15 amino acids. Germline V gene sequence: CDR1 SEHNR, CDR2 FQNEAQ (reference sequence). CDR3 coding DNA: TGTGCCAGCAGCCCACCCCGGCCAGACCAAGAGACCCAGTACTTC. It is translated as CASSPPRPDQETQYF.

This clonotype was recorded many times. The chain carries TRBV12-3 or TRBV12-4 and TRBJ2-5, with 10 nucleotides matching TRBD2. Trimming cost V 1 base and J 1 base; bases outside gene matches: 6. This CDR3 has 17 amino acids. CDR3 sequence: CASSLGGLAGAQETQYF. The CDR3 DNA sequence: TGTGCCAGCAGTTTAGGGGGCCTAGCGGGAGCCCAAGAGACCCAGTACTTC.

The V gene is TRBV7-2, the J gene TRBJ2-6; no clear D. The CDR3 spans 15 residues. Germline V gene lookup returns CDR1 SGHTA and CDR2 FQGNSA. The V end was cut by 1 base, the J end by 4 bases, with 8 bases between. CDR3 residues: CASSLDRPGANVLTF. DNA for the CDR3: TGTGCCAGCAGCTTAGACCGGCCAGGGGCCAACGTCCTGACTTTC.

The table lists this clonotype with many counts. The chain links TRBV7-6 to TRBJ2-7, with 11 bases that match TRBD2. Trimming cost V 5 bases and J 1 base; bases outside gene matches: 7. The CDR3 is 16 residues long. CDR1 and CDR2 from the germline V gene are SGHVS and FNYEAQ. As DNA, the CDR3 is TGTGCCAGCAGCCCGCAGACTAGCGGGGTGTCCTACGAGCAGTACTTC. Protein sequence: CASSPQTSGVSYEQYF.

This clonotype was observed at least ten times. The chain is built from TRBV11-1 and TRBJ2-1; maybe TRBD2 (6 bases). Germline loops: CDR1 SGHAT, CDR2 FQDESV (reference sequence). The length of the CDR3 is 14 residues. V lost 6 bases and J 9 bases, leaving 18 bases between the germline ends. The CDR3 spells CASSPGAGEGEQFF. CDR3 DNA: TGTGCCAGCAGTCCCGGAGCGGGCGAAGGTGAGCAGTTCTTC.

This clonotype was counted ten times or more. The CDR3 loop is CASSEGATGASNQPQHF. CDR3 coding DNA: TGTGCCAGCAGTGAAGGGGCGACAGGGGCATCCAATCAGCCCCAGCATTTT. This sequence joins TRBV2 and TRBJ1-5, with 8 positions matching TRBD1. Trimming removed 1 base from V and 3 bases from J; junction bases left unmatched: 8. The CDR3 spans 17 residues. The V gene's germline CDR1 is SNHLY and CDR2 FYNNEI.

This clonotype occurred many times. This rearrangement joins TRBV19 to TRBJ2-6; D call uncertain. The ends were cut back, 6 bases at V and 0 bases at J, with 6 bases in the middle. The CDR3 extends over 14 amino acids. Germline-derived CDR1 and CDR2 are LNHDA and SQIVND (reference sequence). The CDR3 sequence: CASRPSSGANVLTF. Here the CDR3 DNA reads TGTGCCAGTAGACCTAGCTCTGGGGCCAACGTCCTGACTTTC.

This clonotype was picked up many times. The chain joins TRBV6-2 or TRBV6-3 to TRBJ1-2; 8 bases align to TRBD1. Looked up from germline, CDR1 is MNHEY and CDR2 is SVGEGT. The junction had 15 bases not matched to a gene; V was cut back by 5 bases and J by 4 bases. The CDR3 covers 17 residues. The CDR3 spells CASSAALGTGGSYGYTF. Here the CDR3 DNA reads TGTGCCAGCAGTGCAGCACTCGGGACAGGTGGATCCTATGGCTACACCTTC.

This clonotype was found once. The chain has TRBV28 and TRBJ2-1; 7 nucleotides match TRBD2. The CDR3 is made up of 14 amino acids. The V and J ends lost 2 bases and 7 bases, in that order; junction bases with no gene match: 5. The V gene's germline CDR1 is MDHEN and CDR2 SYDVKM. The CDR3 protein is CASSLAGVRNEQFF. The CDR3 DNA sequence: TGTGCCAGCAGTTTAGCGGGAGTGAGGAATGAGCAGTTCTTC. Looking up the rest from reference TRBV28 and TRBJ2-1 gives the full variable domain: DVKVTQSSRYLVKRTGEKVFLECVQDMDHENMFWYRQDPGLGLRLIYFSYDVKMKEKGDIPEGYSVSREKKERFSLILESASTNQTSMYLCASSLAGVRNEQFFGPGTRLTVL.

Ten or more counts support this clonotype. The chain combines TRBV6-1 with TRBJ1-1, with D possibly TRBD1 on 5 matching bases. Germline CDR1 reads MNHNS; CDR2 reads SASEGT. Trimming took off 4 bases at V and 3 bases at J, with 9 bases between the two ends. The CDR3 length is 13 residues. The CDR3, as DNA: TGTGCCAGCAGTGTGAGAGGGGACACTGAAGCTTTCTTT. Protein: CASSVRGDTEAFF.

By share, this clonotype counts as medium-sized. The CDR3 DNA is TGTGCCAGCAGCAATCAGGCGGCGGCCCAGTACTTC. It yields the protein CASSNQAAAQYF. This chain joins TRBV7-2 and TRBJ2-5; D ambiguous. The CDR3 has 12 residues. The ends were cut back, 5 bases at V and 9 bases at J, with 13 bases in the middle. Germline CDR1 reads SGHTA; CDR2 reads FQGNSA.

This clonotype has a count of ten or more. The gene calls are TRBV5-1 and TRBJ1-6; possible D gene TRBD1, 5 bases. The germline V and J ends were trimmed by 4 bases and 1 base, with 9 bases remaining between them. This CDR3 comprises 15 residues. Germline V gene sequence: CDR1 SGHRS, CDR2 YFSETQ. The CDR3 protein is CASSGTVSYNSPLHF. Written as DNA, the CDR3 is TGCGCCAGCAGCGGGACGGTGTCCTATAATTCACCCCTCCACTTT.